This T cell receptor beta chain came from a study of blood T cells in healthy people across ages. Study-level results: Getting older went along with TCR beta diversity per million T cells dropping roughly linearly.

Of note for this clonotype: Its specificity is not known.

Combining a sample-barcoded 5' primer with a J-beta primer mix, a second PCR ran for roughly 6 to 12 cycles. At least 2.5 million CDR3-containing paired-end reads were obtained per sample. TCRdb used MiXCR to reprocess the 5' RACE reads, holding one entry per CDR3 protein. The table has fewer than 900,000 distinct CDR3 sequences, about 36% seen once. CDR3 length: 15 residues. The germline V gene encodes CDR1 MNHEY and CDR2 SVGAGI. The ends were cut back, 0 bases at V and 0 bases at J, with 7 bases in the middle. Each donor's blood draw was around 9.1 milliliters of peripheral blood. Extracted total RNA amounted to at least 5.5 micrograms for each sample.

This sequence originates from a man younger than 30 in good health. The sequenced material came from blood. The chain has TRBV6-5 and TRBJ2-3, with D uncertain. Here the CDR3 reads CASSYSSQSTDTQYF. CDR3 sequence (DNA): TGTGCCAGCAGTTACTCGTCCCAGAGCACAGATACGCAGTATTTT.